This T cell receptor (beta chain) was captured by sequencing in a study of shared clonotypes between healthy human individuals. Profiled with immunoSEQ multiplex PCR; TCRdb holds only in-frame clones, not every one. The data hold millions of clones, with roughly 95% observed a single time. Germline V gene data show CDR1 as SGHTS and CDR2 as YDEGEE. This CDR3 comprises 15 residues. Trimming removed 4 bases from V and 2 bases from J; junction bases left unmatched: 7. The specimen sequenced was naive CD4+ T cells sorted from blood. Subset described: CD45RA+ positively selected. This sequence was found in a young man in good health. The chain carries TRBV5-8 and TRBJ2-3, with 7 bases lining up with TRBD2. The CDR3 nucleotides are TGTGCCAGCAGCACCGGGACTACCTCCACAGATACGCAGTATTTT. Encoded protein: CASSTGTTSTDTQYF.